This TCR beta chain derives from a study of T cell repertoires in cytomegalovirus infection. Study summary: It can be stated that public TCR beta signatures indicated CMV infection as well as a matching HLA type. Notes on the study in general: Ex vivo responses were dominated by HLA-C-restricted CMV-specific TCR beta clonotypes. CMV carriers with the relevant HLA were identified by cumulative public TCR beta family frequency.

V lost 7 bases to trimming and J lost 1 base, with 21 bases between them. From germline, CDR1 is MNHEY and CDR2 SMNVEV (reference sequence). The CDR3 is 17 amino acids. Using its own MiXCR run on the reads, TCRdb lists one record per CDR3 protein. The table shows fewer than 950,000 distinct CDR3 sequences, with roughly 33% occurring only once. About this clonotype itself: The antigen remains undetermined.

The clonotype was recovered from a human donor in good health (CMV status not recorded). Some clones in this sample may be carry-over from other donors' samples. The sample was cultured CD8+ T cells from PBMCs, taken from culture after CMV antigen stimulation. The gene calls are TRBV27 and TRBJ2-3; possible D gene TRBD2, 7 bases. In nucleotides, the CDR3 is TGTGCCAGCACCAAGCGTAGGGCGGGGGCCCGCACAGATACGCAGTATTTT. Translated, it gives CASTKRRAGARTDTQYF.